Here is one T cell receptor (beta chain) with its context. The entry originates in a study of blood T cell repertoires in COVID-19. At the level of the study: Acute-phase and convalescent COVID-19 samples originated in the United States, Italy and Spain. PBMCs, B-cell-depleted T cells, or T cells were the source of the cDNA or gDNA that made up the material.

The authors' processing: The assay estimated nucleated cells by amplifying reference gene primers. Libraries were prepared by immunoSEQ multiplex PCR; TCRdb keeps only in-frame clonotypes and omits some of them. V, J and clone size derive from that table, while D and trimming were established from the DNA sequence. The data hold about 160,000 clones, with around 90% observed a single time. This clonotype was sampled from a man aged 60 to 69 with COVID-19, enrolled during active disease. Sequenced sample: peripheral blood.

The CDR3 sequence: CASSPEGSGTQYF. In DNA, the CDR3 is TGTGCCAGCAGCCCCGAAGGGAGCGGAACGCAGTATTTT. The V call is TRBV11-3, the J call TRBJ2-3, with D possibly being TRBD2 (5 bases). This CDR3 comprises 13 residues. Germline-derived CDR1 and CDR2 are SGHNT and YENEEA. The ends were cut back, 5 bases at V and 9 bases at J, with 15 bases in the middle. The whole variable domain, filled in from reference TRBV11-3 and TRBJ2-3, reads EAGVVQSPRYKIIEKKQPVAFWCNPISGHNTLYWYLQNLGQGPELLIRYENEEAVDDSQLPKDRFSAERLKGVDSTLKIQPAELGDSAVYLCASSPEGSGTQYFGPGTRLTVL.